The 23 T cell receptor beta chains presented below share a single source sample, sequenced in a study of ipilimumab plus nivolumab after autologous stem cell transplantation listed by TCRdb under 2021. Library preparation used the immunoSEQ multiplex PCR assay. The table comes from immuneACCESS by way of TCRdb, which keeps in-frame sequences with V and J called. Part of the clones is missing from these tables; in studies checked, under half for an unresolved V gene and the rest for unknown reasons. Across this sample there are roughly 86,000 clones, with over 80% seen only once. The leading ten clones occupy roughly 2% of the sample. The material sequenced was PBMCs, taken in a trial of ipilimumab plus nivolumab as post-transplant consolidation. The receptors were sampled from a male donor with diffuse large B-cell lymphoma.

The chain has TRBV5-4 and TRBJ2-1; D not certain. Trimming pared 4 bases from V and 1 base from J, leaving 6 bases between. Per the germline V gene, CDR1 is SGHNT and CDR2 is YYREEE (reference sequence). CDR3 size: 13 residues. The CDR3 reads CASSKPSYNEQFF. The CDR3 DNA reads TGTGCCAGCAGCAAGCCGTCCTACAATGAGCAGTTCTTC. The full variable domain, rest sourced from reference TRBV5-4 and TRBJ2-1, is ETGVTQSPTHLIKTRGQQVTLRCSSQSGHNTVSWYQQALGQGPQFIFQYYREEENGRGNFPPRFSGLQFPNYSSELNVNALELDDSALYLCASSKPSYNEQFFGPGTRLTVL.

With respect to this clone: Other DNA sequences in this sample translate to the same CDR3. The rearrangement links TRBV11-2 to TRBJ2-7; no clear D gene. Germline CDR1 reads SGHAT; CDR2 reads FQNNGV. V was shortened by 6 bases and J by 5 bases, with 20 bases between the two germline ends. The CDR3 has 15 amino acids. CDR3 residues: CASSSAGGVTHEQYF. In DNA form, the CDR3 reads TGTGCCAGCAGTTCGGCCGGTGGAGTCACCCACGAGCAGTACTTC.

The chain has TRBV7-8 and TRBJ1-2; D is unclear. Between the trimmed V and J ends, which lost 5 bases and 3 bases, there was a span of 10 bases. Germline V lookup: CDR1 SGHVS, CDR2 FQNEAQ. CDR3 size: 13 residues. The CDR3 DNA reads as TGTGCCAGCAGCCCCGGTCAGGACTATGGCTACACCTTC. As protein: CASSPGQDYGYTF.

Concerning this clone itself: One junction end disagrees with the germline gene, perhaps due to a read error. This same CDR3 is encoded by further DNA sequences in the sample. The CDR3 spells CASSPGVEYGYTF. The CDR3 DNA reads TGTGCCAGCTCACCAGGTGTTGAGTATGGCTACACTTTC. The chain employs TRBV18 and TRBJ1-2; D is undetermined. Per the germline V gene, CDR1 is KGHSH and CDR2 is LQKENI. The CDR3 totals 13 residues.

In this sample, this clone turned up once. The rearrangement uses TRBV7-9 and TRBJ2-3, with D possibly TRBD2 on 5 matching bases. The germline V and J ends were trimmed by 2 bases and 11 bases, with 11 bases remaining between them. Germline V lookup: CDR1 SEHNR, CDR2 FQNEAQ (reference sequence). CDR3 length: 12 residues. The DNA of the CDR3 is TGTGCCAGCAGCTTAATGCAGGAGGAGCAGTATTTT. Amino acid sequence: CASSLMQEEQYF.

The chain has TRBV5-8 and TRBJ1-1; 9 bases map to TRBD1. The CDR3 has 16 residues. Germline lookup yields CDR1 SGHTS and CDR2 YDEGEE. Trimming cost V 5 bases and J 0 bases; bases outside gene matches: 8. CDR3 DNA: TGTGCCAGCAGGTCGGGACAGGGCATCATGAACACTGAAGCTTTCTTT. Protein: CASRSGQGIMNTEAFF.

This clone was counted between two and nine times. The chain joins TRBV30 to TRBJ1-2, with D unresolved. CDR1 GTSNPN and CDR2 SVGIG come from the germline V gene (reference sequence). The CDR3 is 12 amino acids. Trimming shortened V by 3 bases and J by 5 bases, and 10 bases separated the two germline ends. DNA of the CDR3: TGTGCCTGGAGGCTCGCGGGATATGGCTACACCTTC. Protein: CAWRLAGYGYTF.

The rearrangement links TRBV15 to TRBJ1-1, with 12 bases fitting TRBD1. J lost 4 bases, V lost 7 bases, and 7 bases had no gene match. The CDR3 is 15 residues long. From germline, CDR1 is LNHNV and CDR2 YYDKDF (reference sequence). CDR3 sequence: CATTRDRGLVTEAFF. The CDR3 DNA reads TGTGCCACCACTCGGGACAGGGGGCTGGTCACTGAAGCTTTCTTT.

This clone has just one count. CDR3 DNA sequence: TGTGCCAGCAGTCCCTACGGGGGCGCGAACACCGGGGAGCTGTTTTTT. This sequence encodes CASSPYGGANTGELFF. This sequence joins TRBV27 and TRBJ2-2; D tentatively reads TRBD1 or TRBD2 (6 bases each). Germline V CDR1 and CDR2: MNHEY, SMNVEV (reference sequence). The CDR3 loop spans 16 amino acids. The ends were cut back, 5 bases at V and 0 bases at J, with 13 bases in the middle.

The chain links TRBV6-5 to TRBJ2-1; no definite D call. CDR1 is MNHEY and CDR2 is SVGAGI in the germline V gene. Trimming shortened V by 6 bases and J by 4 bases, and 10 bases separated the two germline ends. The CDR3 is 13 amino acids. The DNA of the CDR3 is TGTGCCAGCAGCCCCCCGTTATACAATGAGCAGTTCTTC. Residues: CASSPPLYNEQFF.

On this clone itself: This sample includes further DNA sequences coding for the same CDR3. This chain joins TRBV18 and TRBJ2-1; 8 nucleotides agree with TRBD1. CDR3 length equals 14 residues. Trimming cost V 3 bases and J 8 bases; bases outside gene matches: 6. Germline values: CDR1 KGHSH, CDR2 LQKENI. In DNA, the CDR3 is TGTGCCAGCTCACCTAGGACAGGGAGAGATGAGCAGTTCTTC. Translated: CASSPRTGRDEQFF.

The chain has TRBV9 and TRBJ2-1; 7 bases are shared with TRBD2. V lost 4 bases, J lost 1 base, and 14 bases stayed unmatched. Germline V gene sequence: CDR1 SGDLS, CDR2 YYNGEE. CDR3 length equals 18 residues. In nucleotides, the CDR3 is TGTGCCAGCAGCTCCCGGTCCCTGCGGGGGAGATCCTACAATGAGCAGTTCTTC. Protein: CASSSRSLRGRSYNEQFF.

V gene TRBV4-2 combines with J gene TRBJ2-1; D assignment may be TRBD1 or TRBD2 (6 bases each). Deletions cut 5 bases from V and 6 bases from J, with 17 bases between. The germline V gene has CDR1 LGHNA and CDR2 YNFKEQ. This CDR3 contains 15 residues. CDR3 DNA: TGTGCCAGCAGCACCCGGGACGGAGGGGGCAATGAGCAGTTCTTC. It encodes CASSTRDGGGNEQFF.

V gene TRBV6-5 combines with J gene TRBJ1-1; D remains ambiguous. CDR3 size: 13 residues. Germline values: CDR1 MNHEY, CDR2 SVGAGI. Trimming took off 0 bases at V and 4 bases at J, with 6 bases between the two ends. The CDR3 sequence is CASSYSKGTEAFF. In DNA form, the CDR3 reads TGTGCCAGCAGTTACTCGAAAGGCACTGAAGCTTTCTTT.

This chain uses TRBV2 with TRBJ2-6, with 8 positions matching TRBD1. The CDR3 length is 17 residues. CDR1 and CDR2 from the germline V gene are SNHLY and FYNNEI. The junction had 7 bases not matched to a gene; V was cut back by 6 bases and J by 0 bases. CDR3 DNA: TGTGCCAGCAGAGCCGGGACAGGCGTCTCTGGGGCCAACGTCCTGACTTTC. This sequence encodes CASRAGTGVSGANVLTF.

CDR3 loop: CASSLASGGAQFF. CDR3 DNA sequence: TGTGCCAGCAGTTTGGCTAGCGGGGGGGCGCAGTTCTTC. The chain recombines TRBV6-5 with TRBJ2-1; TRBD2 agrees at 12 bases. This CDR3 spans 13 amino acids. V lost 4 bases, J lost 12 bases, and 4 bases stayed unmatched. Germline lookup yields CDR1 MNHEY and CDR2 SVGAGI.

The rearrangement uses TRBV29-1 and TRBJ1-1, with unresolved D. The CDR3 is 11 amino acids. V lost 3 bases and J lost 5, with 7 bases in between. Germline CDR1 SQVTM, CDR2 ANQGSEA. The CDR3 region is CSVDRGTEAFF. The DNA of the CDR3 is TGCAGCGTTGATCGGGGAACTGAAGCTTTCTTT. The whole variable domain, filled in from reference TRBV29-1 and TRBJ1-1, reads SAVISQKPSRDICQRGTSLTIQCQVDSQVTMMFWYRQQPGQSLTLIATANQGSEATYESGFVIDKFPISRPNLTFSTLTVSNMSPEDSSIYLCSVDRGTEAFFGQGTRLTVV.

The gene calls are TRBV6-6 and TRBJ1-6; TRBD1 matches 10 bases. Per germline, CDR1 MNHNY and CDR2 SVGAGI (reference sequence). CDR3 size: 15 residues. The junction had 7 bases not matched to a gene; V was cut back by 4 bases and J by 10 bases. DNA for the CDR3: TGTGCCAGCAGTTGGCGACAGGGGGCTCGCTCACCCCTCCACTTT. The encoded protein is CASSWRQGARSPLHF.

CDR3 sequence: CASLTGFSGNTIYF. The CDR3 DNA sequence: TGTGCCAGCCTCACAGGATTCTCTGGAAACACCATATATTTT. The chain has TRBV2 and TRBJ1-3; tentative D call: TRBD1 (5 bases). The germline V gene has CDR1 SNHLY and CDR2 FYNNEI. This CDR3 is 14 amino acids long. V gave up 8 bases and J gave up 0 bases, with 11 bases separating them.

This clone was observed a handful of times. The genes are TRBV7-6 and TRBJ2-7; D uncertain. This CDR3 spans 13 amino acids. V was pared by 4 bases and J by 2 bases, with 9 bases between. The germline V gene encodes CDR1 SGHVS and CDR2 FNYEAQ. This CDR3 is CASSSTEAYEQYF. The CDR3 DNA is TGTGCCAGCAGCTCTACAGAGGCCTACGAGCAGTACTTC.

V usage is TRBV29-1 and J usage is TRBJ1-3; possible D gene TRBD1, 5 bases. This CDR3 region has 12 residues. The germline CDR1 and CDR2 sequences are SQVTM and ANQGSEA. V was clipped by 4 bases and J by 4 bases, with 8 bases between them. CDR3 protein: CSVGGAGNTIYF. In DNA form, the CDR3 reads TGCAGCGTTGGAGGGGCAGGAAACACCATATATTTT.

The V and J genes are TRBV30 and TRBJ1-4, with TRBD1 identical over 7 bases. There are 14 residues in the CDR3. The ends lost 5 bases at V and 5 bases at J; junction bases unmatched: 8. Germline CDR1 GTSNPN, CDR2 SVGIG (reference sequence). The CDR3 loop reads CAWGAGTANEKLFF. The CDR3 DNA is TGTGCCTGGGGGGCCGGGACAGCAAATGAAAAACTGTTTTTT.

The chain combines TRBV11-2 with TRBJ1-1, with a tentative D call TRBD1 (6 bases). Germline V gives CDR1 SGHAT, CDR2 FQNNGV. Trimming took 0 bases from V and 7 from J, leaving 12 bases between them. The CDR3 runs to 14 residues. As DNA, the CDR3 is TGTGCCAGCAGCTTAGACGGGGGGCTGGGTGAAGCTTTCTTT. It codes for CASSLDGGLGEAFF. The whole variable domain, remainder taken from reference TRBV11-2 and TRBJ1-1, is EAGVAQSPRYKIIEKRQSVAFWCNPISGHATLYWYQQILGQGPKLLIQFQNNGVVDDSQLPKDRFSAERLKGVDSTLKIQPAKLEDSAVYLCASSLDGGLGEAFFGQGTRLTVV.